Given below is one T cell receptor beta chain in context. This clonotype has a count of ten or more. Its antigen is currently not known. No much larger clonotype is one base removed from it; base qualities were not supplied. This specimen's time point label, interpreted: persistent/refractory GD, antithyroid drugs over 5 years with positive TRAb. RNA was extracted from PBMCs in TRIzol for both TCR sequencing and RNA sequencing. Graves' disease was diagnosed according to American Thyroid Association guidelines. Patients were recruited from an endocrinology department in Xi'an, China. Each patient gave approximately 10 milliliters of peripheral blood, collected in an EDTA anticoagulant tube. Ficoll Paque Plus density gradient separation was used to isolate PBMCs, and no additional T cell sorting was done. An Agilent 2100 Bioanalyzer and agarose gel were used to assess RNA quality, and a NanoDrop 2000 was used to measure RNA concentration.

V drops 6 bases and J drops 1 base, leaving 15 bases in between. The CDR3 goes from the cysteine to the phenylalanine over 15 residues. The entry retains the CDR3 DNA only, 45 bases that are in frame from base 1. Via the germline V gene, CDR1 is SNHLY and CDR2 FYNNEI. The source of the sample is a study of regulatory T cells in long-lasting Graves disease (dated by TCRdb to about 2021). For the study in its entirety: Persistent Graves' disease was defined as persistently positive TSH receptor autoantibodies together with antithyroid drug treatment for over 5 years. The study was registered as a clinical trial and conducted in China. A total of around 33 samples underwent TCR sequencing, from about 13 patients with persistent Graves' disease and roughly 20 patients with newly diagnosed Graves' disease. Patients with persistent Graves' disease were compared with patients with newly diagnosed Graves' disease using TCR sequencing and RNA sequencing of peripheral blood. Antithyroid drugs had been taken for approximately ten years on average by persistent Graves' disease patients in the clinical cohort.

The receptor library was made with multiplex PCR. TCRdb records Illumina HiSeq 4000 as the sequencer. CDR3 regions were amplified by Arm-PCR with iRepertoire HTBI primers to construct TCR beta libraries. Gel purification was performed on PCR products prior to sequencing. The original methods were these. Gene usage analysis of CDR3 amino acid clonotypes used the approximately 62 TRBV and more than 13 TRBJ segments found across samples. COPE and FqMerger were used to merge the filtered high-quality paired reads into contigs. BLAST was used to align contigs to IMGT TRBV, TRBD and TRBJ reference genes, and CDR3 was defined according to IMGT. Clonotypes above 0.1% frequency were classified as highly expanded clones. Shannon entropy served as the measure of repertoire diversity, while the Gini coefficient captured V-J evenness. Clonotypes shared by more than one individual were considered public. TCRdb reworked the public reads: Q25 trimming with fastp, MiXCR clone assembly, productive beta chains retained. When rows share a CDR3 protein, they turn into one entry using the most common DNA and genes. It is TCRdb's table, rather than the study itself, that gives the V and J calls and clone size. The table for this sample lists approximately 440,000 distinct CDR3 sequences; about 25% of them were counted only once. Roughly 28% of the sample is in the top ten clones.

What the study reported, not specific to this receptor: Lower TCR Shannon entropy and fewer highly expanded clones were observed in persistent Graves' disease patients than in newly diagnosed patients, which suggested clonal expansion. TRBV28, TRBJ1-2 and TRBJ2-5 were preferentially used in persistent disease, while TRBV20-1 and TRBJ2-1 were favored in newly diagnosed disease. Sequencing and analysis were limited to the TCR beta chain. Persistent patients shared more public clonotypes among themselves (under 3,000) than newly diagnosed patients did (about 970). Peripheral blood alone was examined, since thyroid tissue, which constituted the primary lesion, could not be accessed. The authors noted that the small sample size was a limitation that may lower accuracy.

The chain was built from TRBV2 and TRBJ1-1; TRBD1 could be the D gene, as 5 bases match. The sample in question was peripheral blood mononuclear cells (PBMCs), obtained when the disease was refractory, from a patient treated with antithyroid drugs. The clonotype was recovered from a female donor with Graves disease. The DNA sequence is as follows: TGTGCCAGCAGCGCGCACAGGTCGGGGAACACTGAAGCTTTCTTT. Its protein is CASSAHRSGNTEAFF.